Below, 28 T cell receptor beta chains from the same sample are listed, as sequenced in a study of blood T cell repertoires in COVID-19. Using immunoSEQ multiplex PCR, the repertoire was profiled, and TCRdb retains in-frame clones only, with some absent. The sample contains about 100,000 clones, just under 80% of which appear only once. The sequenced sample consisted of peripheral blood. All receptors come from a human donor in a cohort sampled during active COVID-19.

V is TRBV4-1 and J is TRBJ2-7; 13 nucleotides line up with TRBD2. The length of the CDR3 is 18 residues. Losses at the gene ends were 3 bases for V and 2 bases for J; bases not matched to a gene: 10. Germline V gene sequence: CDR1 MGHRA, CDR2 YSYEKL. CDR3 amino acids: CASSQRRGTSGMTYEQYF. DNA of the CDR3: TGCGCCAGCAGCCAGCGTCGCGGGACTAGCGGGATGACCTACGAGCAGTACTTC.

The J gene is TRBJ1-1, the V gene TRBV24-1; 8 nucleotides line up with TRBD1. Germline trimming cut 5 bases from V and 1 base from J; bases unmatched to any gene: 14. CDR1 is KGHDR, CDR2 SFDVKD, per germline. The CDR3 loop spans 18 amino acids. The CDR3 nucleotides read TGTGCCACCAGTGTAGGAGTCGGACAGGGCGGCAAGAACACTGAAGCTTTCTTT. Amino acids: CATSVGVGQGGKNTEAFF.

The rearrangement uses TRBV18 and TRBJ2-7; 12 bases are shared with TRBD2. The germline gives CDR1 KGHSH, CDR2 LQKENI. J was trimmed by 7 bases and V by 6 bases; bases with no gene match: 13. This CDR3 region has 16 residues. CDR3 protein: CASSVGGLAGPGEQYF. CDR3 bases: TGTGCCAGCTCGGTGGGGGGACTAGCGGGTCCCGGGGAGCAGTACTTC.

V is TRBV28 and J is TRBJ1-1; D gene unclear. CDR3 length: 12 amino acids. V lost 8 bases to trimming and J lost 4 bases, with 11 bases between them. Germline CDR1 and CDR2: MDHEN and SYDVKM. CDR3 in amino acids: CASHAPGTEAFF. The CDR3 DNA follows: TGTGCCAGCCACGCCCCGGGCACTGAAGCTTTCTTT.

This rearrangement joins TRBV2 to TRBJ2-3; possible D gene TRBD1, 6 bases. Germline loops: CDR1 SNHLY, CDR2 FYNNEI. V was cut by 2 bases and J by 3 bases, with 12 bases left in between. CDR3 length: 15 residues. CDR3 sequence reads: CASSELGAATDTQYF. The DNA of the CDR3 is TGTGCCAGCAGTGAACTGGGGGCAGCGACAGATACGCAGTATTTT.

DNA of the CDR3: TGTGCCAGCAGCTCAGGGGGTGAAGCTTTCTTT. This codes for CASSSGGEAFF. The chain uses TRBV7-3 and TRBJ1-1; 7 bases are shared with TRBD1. This CDR3 is built from 11 residues. Germline values: CDR1 SGHTA, CDR2 FQGTGA. V lost 4 bases to trimming and J lost 7 bases; unmatched junction nucleotides: 0.

This sequence joins TRBV3-1 (or the pseudogene TRBV3-2) and TRBJ2-5; tentatively, D is TRBD2 (6 bases). The CDR3 sequence is 14 residues long. Per germline, CDR1 LGHDT and CDR2 YNNKEL (reference sequence). Trimming took off 4 bases at V and 0 bases at J, with 9 bases between the two ends. CDR3 region: CASSLRGNQETQYF. DNA of the CDR3: TGTGCCAGCAGCCTTCGGGGGAACCAAGAGACCCAGTACTTC.

The chain carries TRBV2 and TRBJ2-7, with TRBD1 as a possible D gene (6 bases). Germline V gene data show CDR1 as SNHLY and CDR2 as FYNNEI. Trimming left V 8 bases short and J 4 bases short, with 15 bases between. There are 13 residues in the CDR3. CDR3 sequence (DNA): TGTGCCAGCCTTCCTAGGGGGACGTACGAGCAGTACTTC. This sequence encodes CASLPRGTYEQYF.

The CDR3 DNA reads TGTGCCACTCAGCAGGGTTCAGATACGCAGTATTTT. Its protein product is CATQQGSDTQYF. This sequence joins TRBV6-6 and TRBJ2-3; D might be TRBD1 (5 bases). Germline V gene sequence: CDR1 MNHNY, CDR2 SVGAGI (reference sequence). The V end was cut by 10 bases, the J end by 4 bases, with 12 bases between. The CDR3 contains 12 residues.

The chain joins TRBV5-6 to TRBJ1-6; 9 bases match TRBD1. Looked up from germline, CDR1 is SGHDT and CDR2 is YYEEEE. CDR3 length: 14 amino acids. V dropped 4 bases and J dropped 5; count of bases not matched to a gene: 1. As DNA, the CDR3 is TGTGCCAGCAGCCACAGGGGGCATAATTCACCCCTCCACTTT. Translation: CASSHRGHNSPLHF. The full variable domain, rest sourced from reference TRBV5-6 and TRBJ1-6, is DAGVTQSPTHLIKTRGQQVTLRCSPKSGHDTVSWYQQALGQGPQFIFQYYEEEERQRGNFPDRFSGHQFPNYSSELNVNALLLGDSALYLCASSHRGHNSPLHFGNGTRLTVT.

The V call is TRBV28, the J call TRBJ2-7; no reliable D call. CDR3 length: 11 residues. Germline V gives CDR1 MDHEN, CDR2 SYDVKM. Trimming removed 1 base from V and 6 bases from J, with 4 bases in between. This CDR3 reads CASSLLVEQYF. The CDR3 region has the DNA TGTGCCAGCAGTTTATTAGTCGAGCAGTACTTC.

This sequence joins TRBV25-1 and TRBJ1-1, with 8 bases identical to TRBD1. CDR1 MGHDK and CDR2 SYGVNS come from the germline V gene. Trimming removed 2 bases from V and 4 bases from J; junction bases left unmatched: 6. The length of the CDR3 is 15 residues. The CDR3 loop reads CASSEQGALSTEAFF. The DNA of the CDR3 is TGTGCCAGCAGTGAACAGGGGGCTTTATCCACTGAAGCTTTCTTT.

V gene TRBV24-1 combines with J gene TRBJ2-1, with 10 bases identical to TRBD2. V shed 3 bases, J shed 0 bases, and the junction held 13 bases outside the gene matches. From germline, CDR1 is KGHDR and CDR2 SFDVKD. The length of the CDR3 is 20 residues. Here the CDR3 reads CATSDKFIGASGSSYNEQFF. In nucleotides, the CDR3 is TGTGCCACCAGTGATAAGTTTATTGGGGCTAGCGGGAGCTCCTACAATGAGCAGTTCTTC.

This clone was recorded a few times. The gene calls are TRBV28 and TRBJ2-3; weak D call: TRBD2 (6 bases). V dropped 6 bases and J dropped 0 bases, with 16 bases sitting between them. Germline V gene lookup returns CDR1 MDHEN and CDR2 SYDVKM. This CDR3 has 16 amino acids. This chain's CDR3 is CASSRSVGLSTDTQYF. The CDR3 DNA reads as TGTGCCAGCAGCCGTAGTGTGGGACTTAGCACAGATACGCAGTATTTT.

The rearrangement joins TRBV24-1 to TRBJ2-3; D is unresolved. The V end was cut by 6 bases, the J end by 0 bases, with 3 bases between. Germline V gives CDR1 KGHDR, CDR2 SFDVKD. This CDR3 has 12 amino acids. CDR3 nucleotides: TGTGCCACCAGTCGTAGCACAGATACGCAGTATTTT. It yields the protein CATSRSTDTQYF.

This clone is medium-sized in the sample. The gene calls are TRBV7-6 and TRBJ1-3; D perhaps matches TRBD1 (6 bases). The ends were cut back, 6 bases at V and 0 bases at J, with 15 bases in the middle. Germline V lookup: CDR1 SGHVS, CDR2 FNYEAQ. The CDR3 totals 16 residues. The CDR3 coding sequence is TGTGCCAGCAGGGAAGGGGGACGAAGCTCTGGAAACACCATATATTTT. Its translation is CASREGGRSSGNTIYF.

Here the CDR3 reads CASSFSGGTAKNIQYF. The CDR3 nucleotides read TGCGCCAGCAGCTTTAGCGGGGGGACCGCCAAAAACATTCAGTACTTC. This rearrangement joins TRBV5-1 to TRBJ2-4; 10 nucleotides align to TRBD2. V lost 2 bases and J lost 1; bases outside the gene matches: 3. The CDR3 runs 16 residues. Germline V gene sequence: CDR1 SGHRS, CDR2 YFSETQ.

The chain joins TRBV2 to TRBJ1-2; 8 bases line up with TRBD1. This CDR3 is built from 12 residues. Per germline, CDR1 SNHLY and CDR2 FYNNEI. V lost 4 bases and J lost 10; bases outside the gene matches: 5. The CDR3 nucleotides read TGTGCCAGCAGTGGACAGGGGCTGGACTACACCTTC. The encoded protein is CASSGQGLDYTF.

The chain uses TRBV11-2 and TRBJ1-1, with TRBD1 matching over 11 bases. The germline gives CDR1 SGHAT, CDR2 FQNNGV. The CDR3 totals 13 residues. The J segment lost 8 bases and the V segment lost 4 bases, leaving 3 bases of the junction unmatched. The CDR3 spells CASSWDRGEEAFF. The CDR3 DNA follows: TGTGCCAGCAGCTGGGACAGGGGGGAAGAAGCTTTCTTT.

V and J are TRBV5-1 and TRBJ1-2; a possible D gene is TRBD1 (5 bases). Trimming shortened V by 3 bases and J by 9 bases, and 15 bases separated the two germline ends. Per germline, CDR1 SGHRS and CDR2 YFSETQ. The CDR3 is 13 residues long. CDR3 protein: CASSYRGTASYTF. The DNA for the CDR3 is TGCGCCAGCAGCTACCGCGGGACCGCGAGCTACACCTTC.

This sequence joins TRBV5-1 and TRBJ2-3, with a possible D match to TRBD1 (6 bases). CDR3 length: 16 residues. Germline V gene sequence: CDR1 SGHRS, CDR2 YFSETQ. Trimming cost V 3 bases and J 4 bases, with 18 bases left between them. In nucleotides, the CDR3 is TGCGCCAGCAGCTACGGGACACCTTCCGGGGCAGATACGCAGTATTTT. Translation gives CASSYGTPSGADTQYF. The entire variable domain, with the rest obtained from reference TRBV5-1 and TRBJ2-3, is as follows: KAGVTQTPRYLIKTRGQQVTLSCSPISGHRSVSWYQQTPGQGLQFLFEYFSETQRNKGNFPGRFSGRQFSNSRSEMNVSTLELGDSALYLCASSYGTPSGADTQYFGPGTRLTVL.

This clone has a handful of counts. The genes are TRBV18 and TRBJ1-4; a possible D gene is TRBD1 (5 bases). CDR3 size: 17 residues. Germline lookup yields CDR1 KGHSH and CDR2 LQKENI. Trimming shortened V by 2 bases and J by 5 bases, and 18 bases separated the two germline ends. Here the CDR3 reads CASSPERKGRRNEKLFF. CDR3 DNA sequence: TGTGCCAGCTCACCAGAACGGAAGGGGAGGAGAAATGAAAAACTGTTTTTT.

The chain is built from TRBV18 and TRBJ2-7, with D perhaps matching TRBD1 (6 bases). Germline CDR1 KGHSH, CDR2 LQKENI. V lost 5 bases to trimming and J lost 2 bases, with 19 bases between them. CDR3 length: 16 residues. The CDR3 protein is CASSAQPQGTPYEQYF. CDR3 DNA: TGTGCCAGCTCAGCACAGCCCCAGGGGACCCCCTACGAGCAGTACTTC.

This chain uses TRBV23-1 with TRBJ2-7; the match to TRBD1 covers 7 bases. TRBV23-1 qualifies as an ORF whose function is uncertain. The CDR3 has 20 amino acids. The V gene end was trimmed by 2 bases and the J gene end by 0 bases; junction bases not matched to a gene: 19. CDR3 loop: CASSQLPRDRQFSSSYEQYF. The CDR3, as DNA: TGCGCCAGCAGTCAACTACCCCGGGACAGACAATTCTCGAGCTCCTACGAGCAGTACTTC.

The DNA of the CDR3 is TGTGCCAGCAGAAGGCGGAAGAACACTGAAGCTTTCTTT. Residues: CASRRRKNTEAFF. The rearrangement uses TRBV25-1 and TRBJ1-1; D is unresolved. The germline V gene encodes CDR1 MGHDK and CDR2 SYGVNS. CDR3 size: 13 residues. Trimming shortened V by 6 bases and J by 1 base, and 9 bases separated the two germline ends.

The V call is TRBV6-6, the J call TRBJ2-5; TRBD2 is a possible D gene (6 bases). Germline loops: CDR1 MNHNY, CDR2 SVGAGI (reference sequence). CDR3 length: 13 residues. Trimming left V 5 bases short and J 7 bases short, with 14 bases between. This CDR3 reads CASSQQRAGTQYF. CDR3 DNA sequence: TGTGCCAGCAGTCAGCAGCGGGCCGGGACCCAGTACTTC.

This clone was seen only a few times. This chain uses TRBV5-1 with TRBJ2-5; 8 bases fit TRBD2. V gave up 4 bases and J gave up 2 bases; unmatched junction bases: 7. From germline, CDR1 is SGHRS and CDR2 YFSETQ. This CDR3 spans 15 amino acids. The CDR3 nucleotides are TGCGCCAGCAGCCCGGGACTAGGGAAGCAAGAGACCCAGTACTTC. Protein: CASSPGLGKQETQYF.

The chain combines TRBV5-1 with TRBJ2-5; 10 nucleotides agree with TRBD2. The CDR3 sequence is 16 residues long. The germline CDR1 and CDR2 sequences are SGHRS and YFSETQ. J lost 5 bases, V lost 0 bases, and 7 bases had no gene match. CDR3 DNA: TGCGCCAGCAGCTTGGAGCCAGCGGGGGGGCTGGAGACCCAGTACTTC. Translation gives CASSLEPAGGLETQYF.